One sample yielded the 9 T cell receptor beta chains listed below, sequenced in a study of blood T cell repertoires in COVID-19. Sequencing used immunoSEQ multiplex PCR; TCRdb keeps in-frame clones, though not all of them. The table includes fewer than 250,000 clones, approximately 80% detected once. The sequenced material came from peripheral blood. The receptors shown here come from a man under 40 with active or convalescent COVID-19.

The chain combines TRBV28 with TRBJ1-1, with D possibly matching TRBD1 (5 bases). Deletions cut 11 bases from V and 5 bases from J, with 18 bases between. The CDR3 has 13 amino acids. Per germline, CDR1 MDHEN and CDR2 SYDVKM. The CDR3 DNA is TGTGCCGCAATCGACAGAGCGGGAACTGAAGCTTTCTTT. Its protein product is CAAIDRAGTEAFF.

As regards this clone: This same CDR3 is encoded by further DNA sequences in the sample. This rearrangement joins TRBV24-1 to TRBJ1-5, with a weak D call TRBD1 (5 bases). The germline V and J ends were trimmed by 4 bases and 2 bases, with 5 bases remaining between them. This CDR3 region has 13 residues. The germline V gene encodes CDR1 KGHDR and CDR2 SFDVKD. The CDR3 DNA reads TGTGCCACCAGTGAACAGGGCAATCAGCCCCAGCATTTT. Its protein is CATSEQGNQPQHF.

The genes are TRBV20-1 and TRBJ1-2, with D unresolved. Germline V lookup: CDR1 DFQATT, CDR2 SNEGSKA (reference sequence). This CDR3 has 11 amino acids. Here the CDR3 reads CSLPEYYGYTF. In nucleotides, the CDR3 is TGCAGCCTCCCTGAGTACTATGGCTACACCTTC.

The chain employs TRBV7-2 and TRBJ2-3; 11 bases are shared with TRBD2. Germline V lookup: CDR1 SGHTA, CDR2 FQGNSA. There are 15 residues in the CDR3. The trim removed 8 bases at V and 3 bases at J, leaving 7 bases unmatched. The CDR3 DNA reads TGTGCCAGCGTTGGGGGGACTAGCGGAACAGATACGCAGTATTTT. Translated: CASVGGTSGTDTQYF. Complete variable domain (other parts from reference TRBV7-2 and TRBJ2-3): GAGVSQSPSNKVTEKGKDVELRCDPISGHTALYWYRQSLGQGLEFLIYFQGNSAPDKSGLPSDRFSAERTGGSVSTLTIQRTQQEDSAVYLCASVGGTSGTDTQYFGPGTRLTVL.

This clone came up once. J is TRBJ1-2 and V is TRBV27; perhaps TRBD1 as D (6 bases). Trimming took 6 bases from V and 8 from J, leaving 13 bases between them. Germline loops: CDR1 MNHEY, CDR2 SMNVEV (reference sequence). The length of the CDR3 is 12 residues. In nucleotides, the CDR3 is TGTGCCAGCAGCCAACAGGGTGGGGGCTACACCTTC. Translating it yields CASSQQGGGYTF.

The V and J genes are TRBV5-1 and TRBJ1-1, with TRBD1 matching over 9 bases. CDR1 and CDR2 from the germline V gene are SGHRS and YFSETQ. V was pared by 4 bases and J by 3 bases, with 10 bases of the junction left unmatched. This CDR3 has 16 residues. CDR3 sequence (DNA): TGCGCCAGCAGCCCAGGGACAGGGAATAAGGACACTGAAGCTTTCTTT. This encodes CASSPGTGNKDTEAFF.

The V gene is TRBV7-6, the J gene TRBJ2-6; 8 bases are shared with TRBD1. Germline values: CDR1 SGHVS, CDR2 FNYEAQ. The CDR3 runs to 16 residues. Trimming took 5 bases from V and 2 from J; bases not matched to a gene: 5. As DNA, the CDR3 is TGTGCCAGCAGCCGGGACAGGCTGGCTGGGGCCAACGTCCTGACTTTC. This sequence encodes CASSRDRLAGANVLTF. Full variable domain (missing parts from reference TRBV7-6 and TRBJ2-6): GAGVSQSPRYKVTKRGQDVALRCDPISGHVSLYWYRQALGQGPEFLTYFNYEAQQDKSGLPNDRFSAERPEGSISTLTIQRTEQRDSAMYRCASSRDRLAGANVLTFGAGSRLTVL.

The chain joins TRBV4-1 to TRBJ2-1, with 8 bases aligning to TRBD2. V lost 7 bases, J lost 2 bases, and 10 bases stayed unmatched. The germline CDR1 and CDR2 sequences are MGHRA and YSYEKL. The CDR3 sequence is 16 residues long. CDR3 DNA: TGCGCCAGCACCGGACTCCCCGGGAGGGCCTACAATGAGCAGTTCTTC. This gives the protein CASTGLPGRAYNEQFF.

The chain joins TRBV28 to TRBJ1-2, with a weak D call TRBD1 (5 bases). With 10 bases removed from V and 2 bases from J, the gap between germline ends came to 14 bases. CDR1 is MDHEN and CDR2 is SYDVKM in the germline V gene. The CDR3 consists of 13 residues. The CDR3 region is CATFPRANYGYTF. For the CDR3, the DNA is TGTGCCACCTTTCCCAGGGCCAACTATGGCTACACCTTC.